These 31 T cell receptor beta chains were all obtained from the same sample, sequenced in a study of identical twins. In TCRdb, the 5' RACE reads were re-called with MiXCR into one record per CDR3 protein. The sample lists around 160,000 distinct CDR3 sequences, roughly 3.5% occurring once. The specimen was memory T cells sorted from blood. Every receptor here comes from a man between 18 and 35 years old in good health.

A word on this clonotype: Since a much larger clone is just one base distant, this may be a read error. V usage is TRBV7-9 and J usage is TRBJ1-1; 8 positions match TRBD1. The CDR3 runs to 14 residues. From germline, CDR1 is SEHNR and CDR2 FQNEAQ (reference sequence). This CDR3 is CAGSSGQGNTEAFF. CDR3 sequence (DNA): TGTGCCGGCAGCTCCGGACAGGGGAACACTGAAGCTTTCTTT. The variable domain in full, completed from reference TRBV7-9 and TRBJ1-1, reads DTGVSQNPRHKITKRGQNVTFRCDPISEHNRLYWYRQTLGQGPEFLTYFQNEAQLEKSRLLSDRFSAERPKGSFSTLEIQRTEQGDSAMYLCAGSSGQGNTEAFFGQGTRLTVV.

This clonotype has a count of ten or more. The genes are TRBV6-2 or TRBV6-3 and TRBJ2-3; D might be TRBD1 (7 bases). Germline lookup yields CDR1 MNHEY and CDR2 SVGEGT. Trimming removed 2 bases at V and 2 bases at J, with 14 bases between. This CDR3 has 16 amino acids. The CDR3 DNA reads as TGTGCCAGCAGTTACGGCAGGGGGGCTATCACAGATACGCAGTATTTT. Amino acids: CASSYGRGAITDTQYF.

This clonotype has at least ten counts. The chain has TRBV25-1 and TRBJ2-7, with unresolved D. CDR1 and CDR2 from the germline V gene are MGHDK and SYGVNS. The CDR3 consists of 13 residues. Trimming pared 5 bases from V and 3 bases from J, leaving 11 bases between. The CDR3 region is CASSSNHLYEQYF. As DNA, the CDR3 is TGTGCCAGCAGTTCTAACCACCTCTACGAGCAGTACTTC.

The rearrangement joins TRBV5-6 to TRBJ2-7; D possibly corresponds to TRBD2 (6 bases). The germline V gene has CDR1 SGHDT and CDR2 YYEEEE. Trimming took 2 bases from V and 5 from J, leaving 11 bases between them. This CDR3 is 13 amino acids long. The CDR3 is CASSFGTYDEQYV. For the CDR3, the DNA is TGTGCCAGCAGCTTTGGGACTTATGACGAGCAGTACGTC.

Many counts were recorded for this clonotype. The chain is built from TRBV6-1 and TRBJ1-4; D perhaps matches TRBD1 (5 bases). Germline CDR1 and CDR2: MNHNS and SASEGT. CDR3 length equals 15 residues. The germline V and J ends were trimmed by 4 bases and 3 bases, with 12 bases remaining between them. CDR3 protein: CASSAETGANEKLFF. DNA for the CDR3: TGTGCCAGCAGTGCCGAGACGGGGGCTAATGAAAAACTGTTTTTT.

This clonotype has only a few counts. The chain recombines TRBV20-1 with TRBJ2-1; 14 bases match TRBD2. Unmatched junction bases numbered 5, after V lost 5 bases and J lost 8 bases. The CDR3 has 14 residues. The germline V gene has CDR1 DFQATT and CDR2 SNEGSKA (reference sequence). The CDR3: CSAAGLAGDHEQFF. Here the CDR3 DNA reads TGCAGTGCTGCGGGACTAGCGGGAGACCATGAGCAGTTCTTC.

This clonotype was found many times. The rearrangement uses TRBV5-1 and TRBJ1-1; 8 nucleotides match TRBD1. CDR3 length: 16 amino acids. Germline loops: CDR1 SGHRS, CDR2 YFSETQ. Losses at the gene ends were 0 bases for V and 10 bases for J; bases not matched to a gene: 14. The CDR3 DNA follows: TGCGCCAGCAGCTTGGAAGTCGGACAGGGACTAGGGGGAGCTTTCTTT. The encoded protein is CASSLEVGQGLGGAFF.

This clonotype was counted many times. V and J are TRBV12-3 or TRBV12-4 and TRBJ2-3; D may match TRBD1 or TRBD2 (6 bases each). V lost 3 bases and J lost 1, with 14 bases in between. This CDR3 region has 16 residues. CDR3: CASSFYRDWRTDTQYF. The DNA of the CDR3 is TGTGCCAGCAGTTTTTACAGGGACTGGCGCACAGATACGCAGTATTTT.

This clonotype was seen at least ten times. J is TRBJ1-3 and V is TRBV15, with D tentatively TRBD1 (5 bases). Per the germline V gene, CDR1 is LNHNV and CDR2 is YYDKDF (reference sequence). This CDR3 spans 15 amino acids. V lost 0 bases and J lost 4, with 10 bases in between. CDR3 nucleotides: TGTGCCACCAGCAGAGATCCGCGGGGGGGAAACACCATATATTTT. It is translated as CATSRDPRGGNTIYF.

This clonotype has at least ten counts. The J gene is TRBJ2-1, the V gene TRBV20-1; D may be TRBD2 (6 bases). CDR1 and CDR2 (germline): DFQATT, SNEGSKA (reference sequence). There are 14 residues in the CDR3. With 6 bases removed from V and 4 bases from J, the gap between germline ends came to 16 bases. In DNA form, the CDR3 reads TGCAGTGCACCGAACAGCGGGCTATACAATGAGCAGTTCTTC. Residues: CSAPNSGLYNEQFF.

This clonotype has only a few counts. V usage is TRBV28 and J usage is TRBJ2-3, with no clear D. The V end lost 2 bases, the J end lost 0 bases, and 6 bases lay between the germline ends. The CDR3 extends over 14 amino acids. CDR1 is MDHEN, CDR2 SYDVKM, per germline. The CDR3: CASSLRRSTDTQYF. The DNA for the CDR3 is TGTGCCAGCAGTTTAAGGCGGAGCACAGATACGCAGTATTTT. The full variable domain, with the rest looked up from reference TRBV28 and TRBJ2-3, is DVKVTQSSRYLVKRTGEKVFLECVQDMDHENMFWYRQDPGLGLRLIYFSYDVKMKEKGDIPEGYSVSREKKERFSLILESASTNQTSMYLCASSLRRSTDTQYFGPGTRLTVL.

The sample holds many counts of this clonotype. This chain connects TRBV7-2 to TRBJ2-1; D assignment may be TRBD1 or TRBD2 (6 bases each). CDR1 and CDR2 from the germline V gene are SGHTA and FQGNSA. CDR3 length: 13 residues. V lost 7 bases to trimming and J lost 6 bases, with 13 bases between them. The CDR3 sequence: CASNGGPANEQFF. For the CDR3, the DNA is TGTGCCAGCAACGGGGGCCCGGCCAATGAGCAGTTCTTC.

This clonotype was counted ten times or more. V gene TRBV6-1 combines with J gene TRBJ1-5; tentative D call: TRBD1 (5 bases). With 5 bases removed from V and 0 bases from J, the gap between germline ends came to 11 bases. Germline values: CDR1 MNHNS, CDR2 SASEGT. The CDR3 has 15 amino acids. The CDR3 DNA is TGTGCCAGCAGTCAAACAGGATATAGCAATCAGCCCCAGCATTTT. It yields the protein CASSQTGYSNQPQHF.

This clonotype occurred many times. The chain is built from TRBV7-2 and TRBJ1-5; 8 positions match TRBD1. With 3 bases clipped from V and 3 bases from J, the junction kept 4 bases outside the gene matches. The CDR3 length is 15 residues. In germline, CDR1 is SGHTA, CDR2 FQGNSA. The CDR3 loop reads CASSFGQGNNQPQHF. In nucleotides, the CDR3 is TGTGCCAGCAGCTTTGGACAGGGCAACAATCAGCCCCAGCATTTT.

This clonotype was recorded many times. Given the absence of the conserved phenylalanine or tryptophan at the CDR3 end, a read error is likely. The DNA is omitted, as the CDR3 cannot be located on it reliably, and the CDR3 follows TCRdb's listing. The V and J genes are TRBV5-6 and TRBJ2-1; TRBD2 is the table's D call and was not checked against the DNA. Germline V CDR1 and CDR2: SGHDT, YYEEEE. Counting both end residues, the CDR3 totals 12 amino acids. CDR3 sequence reads: CASSRNLRGRVL.

At least ten counts were recorded for this clonotype. The chain employs TRBV7-9 and TRBJ1-6, with 8 bases identical to TRBD1. Germline values: CDR1 SEHNR, CDR2 FQNEAQ (reference sequence). J was trimmed by 7 bases and V by 4 bases; bases with no gene match: 3. The CDR3 runs to 14 residues. The CDR3 protein is CASSSGQGNSPLHF. The CDR3 coding sequence is TGTGCCAGCAGCTCAGGACAGGGAAATTCACCCCTCCACTTT. Based on the CDR3 plus reference TRBV7-9 and TRBJ1-6, the full variable domain is DTGVSQNPRHKITKRGQNVTFRCDPISEHNRLYWYRQTLGQGPEFLTYFQNEAQLEKSRLLSDRFSAERPKGSFSTLEIQRTEQGDSAMYLCASSSGQGNSPLHFGNGTRLTVT.

At least ten counts were recorded for this clonotype. This chain links TRBV20-1 with TRBJ2-7; 12 bases line up with TRBD2. Germline V gene sequence: CDR1 DFQATT, CDR2 SNEGSKA (reference sequence). The CDR3 runs to 18 residues. Trimming at V came to 1 base and at J to 1 base, leaving 11 bases not matched to a gene. CDR3: CSARGLAGAEQESYEQYV. Here the CDR3 DNA reads TGCAGTGCTAGAGGACTAGCGGGAGCCGAACAAGAATCCTACGAGCAGTACGTC.

The table lists this clonotype with many counts. The chain couples TRBV20-1 to TRBJ2-1, with 7 bases matching TRBD2. The V segment lost 1 base and the J segment 3 bases; nucleotides outside the gene matches: 3. CDR1 and CDR2 (germline): DFQATT, SNEGSKA (reference sequence). The CDR3 is 14 amino acids. CDR3 coding DNA: TGCAGTGCTAGAGTCAGCGGGGACTACAATGAGCAGTTCTTC. Translating it yields CSARVSGDYNEQFF.

This clonotype has only a few counts. V gene TRBV14 combines with J gene TRBJ1-3; 9 bases fit TRBD1. The CDR3 runs 17 residues. CDR1 SGHDN and CDR2 FVKESK come from the germline V gene. J gave up 1 base and V 2 bases, and 6 bases lay outside the gene matches. The CDR3, as DNA: TGTGCCAGCAGCCAAAAGACAGGGGGGCTATCTGGAAACACCATATATTTT. This gives the protein CASSQKTGGLSGNTIYF.

This clonotype was seen repeatedly, ten times or more. The genes are TRBV24-1 and TRBJ1-5; the D is unclear. Germline V gene data show CDR1 as KGHDR and CDR2 as SFDVKD. Trimming pared 5 bases from V and 3 bases from J, leaving 10 bases between. The length of the CDR3 is 14 residues. CDR3 sequence reads: CATSGPLPNQPQHF. Here the CDR3 DNA reads TGTGCCACCAGTGGGCCATTACCCAATCAGCCCCAGCATTTT.

This clonotype was counted many times. V usage is TRBV12-3 or TRBV12-4 and J usage is TRBJ1-5; 7 bases map to TRBD1. Trimming cost V 10 bases and J 6 bases; bases outside gene matches: 9. This CDR3 has 13 amino acids. As DNA, the CDR3 is TGTGCCACCTCACAGGGGTTCTCTCAGCCCCAGCATTTT. Protein sequence: CATSQGFSQPQHF.

This clonotype was seen a few times. The chain recombines TRBV2 with TRBJ2-3; weak D call: TRBD2 (5 bases). Germline CDR1 is SNHLY and CDR2 is FYNNEI. V shed 6 bases and J shed 2 bases, with 21 bases lying between them. This CDR3 has 17 amino acids. This chain's CDR3 is CASSRPPIGRDTDTQYF. The CDR3 DNA follows: TGTGCCAGCAGCAGACCCCCAATAGGACGGGACACAGATACGCAGTATTTT.

This clonotype was seen repeatedly, ten times or more. The chain employs TRBV20-1 and TRBJ2-1; 9 nucleotides align to TRBD2. V shed 2 bases, J shed 6 bases, and the junction held 11 bases outside the gene matches. CDR3 size: 16 residues. Germline V gene data show CDR1 as DFQATT and CDR2 as SNEGSKA (reference sequence). CDR3: CSARRVSGGRANEQFF. In DNA, the CDR3 is TGCAGTGCTAGAAGGGTTAGTGGCGGGAGGGCCAATGAGCAGTTCTTC.

This clonotype occurred many times. This chain connects TRBV29-1 to TRBJ1-1; no reliable D call. In germline, CDR1 is SQVTM, CDR2 ANQGSEA. This CDR3 comprises 10 residues. Trimming left V 7 bases short and J 0 bases short, with 3 bases between. CDR3 sequence (DNA): TGCAGCGCCCTGAACACTGAAGCTTTCTTT. Translation gives CSALNTEAFF.

This clonotype was counted many times. This chain connects TRBV7-9 to TRBJ2-7; 7 bases agree with TRBD1. Germline trimming cut 5 bases from V and 3 bases from J; bases unmatched to any gene: 13. The CDR3 contains 16 residues. CDR1 is SEHNR, CDR2 FQNEAQ, per germline (reference sequence). The CDR3 sequence is CASSERDRKILYEQYV. Here the CDR3 DNA reads TGTGCCAGCAGCGAACGGGACAGAAAAATCCTCTACGAGCAGTACGTC.

At least ten counts were recorded for this clonotype. The CDR3 nucleotides are TGTGCCAGCAGCCGGGTCGGGCCTGAAGCTTTCTTT. Amino acids: CASSRVGPEAFF. The V gene is TRBV6-6, the J gene TRBJ1-1; no reliable D call. Trimming stripped 6 bases from V and 6 bases from J, with 11 bases between. The V gene's germline CDR1 is MNHNY and CDR2 SVGAGI (reference sequence). The CDR3 spans 12 residues.

At least ten counts were recorded for this clonotype. The rearrangement joins TRBV5-6 to TRBJ2-5; 9 bases agree with TRBD1. Germline CDR1 is SGHDT and CDR2 is YYEEEE. After removal of 0 bases from V and 2 bases from J, the junction contained 8 bases not matched to a gene. The length of the CDR3 is 17 residues. The CDR3 bases are TGTGCCAGCAGCTTGGCGGACAGGGGTTTCGGGCAAGAGACCCAGTACTTC. It yields the protein CASSLADRGFGQETQYF.

This clonotype was observed many times. Compared with germline, one end of the junction differs, possibly owing to a read error. The V call is TRBV27, the J call TRBJ2-2, with D perhaps matching TRBD1 or TRBD2 (5 bases each). In germline, CDR1 is MNHEY, CDR2 SMNVEV (reference sequence). The CDR3 is 14 residues long. The CDR3 DNA reads TGTGCCAGCCGGGACCTCGGCTTCACCAGGGAGCTGTTTTTT. It encodes CASRDLGFTRELFF.

This clonotype was counted at least ten times. The rearrangement links TRBV10-3 to TRBJ2-5; a possible D gene is TRBD1 (5 bases). The germline V and J ends were trimmed by 10 bases and 1 base, with 16 bases remaining between them. This CDR3 contains 14 residues. Per germline, CDR1 ENHRY and CDR2 SYGVKD. The CDR3 region has the DNA TGTGCCACGACCGCCGGACAAACCCAAGAGACCCAGTACTTC. This sequence encodes CATTAGQTQETQYF.

In its sample, this clonotype was seen many times. The chain joins TRBV20-1 to TRBJ1-2, with D unclear. The germline V gene encodes CDR1 DFQATT and CDR2 SNEGSKA (reference sequence). This CDR3 contains 11 residues. Trimming removed 0 bases from V and 6 bases from J, with 5 bases in between. Written as DNA, the CDR3 is TGCAGTGCTAGAGACCCAGATGGCTACACCTTC. Encoded protein: CSARDPDGYTF.

This clonotype was recorded many times. This rearrangement joins TRBV5-5 to TRBJ2-7, with 8 bases matching TRBD1. CDR3 length equals 14 residues. Trimming cost V 5 bases and J 6 bases; bases outside gene matches: 10. Germline CDR1 and CDR2: SGHKS and YYEKEE (reference sequence). The CDR3 bases are TGTGCCAGCAGTCCCGACAGGGGACCTTTCGAGCAGTACTTC. Translation: CASSPDRGPFEQYF.